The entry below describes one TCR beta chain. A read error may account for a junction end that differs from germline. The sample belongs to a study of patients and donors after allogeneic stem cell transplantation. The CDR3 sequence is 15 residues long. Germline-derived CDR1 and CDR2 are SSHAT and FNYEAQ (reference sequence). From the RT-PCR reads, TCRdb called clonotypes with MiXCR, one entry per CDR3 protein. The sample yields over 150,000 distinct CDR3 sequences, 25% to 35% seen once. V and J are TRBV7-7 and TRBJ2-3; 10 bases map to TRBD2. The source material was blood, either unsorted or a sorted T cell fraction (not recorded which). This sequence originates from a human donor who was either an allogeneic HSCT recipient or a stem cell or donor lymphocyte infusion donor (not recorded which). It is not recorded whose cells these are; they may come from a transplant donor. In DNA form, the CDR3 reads TGTGCTAGCAGCAGGACTAGCGGTAGCACAGATACGCAGTATTTT. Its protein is CASSRTSGSTDTQYF. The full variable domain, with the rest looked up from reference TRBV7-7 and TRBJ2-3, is GAGVSQSPRYKVTKRGQDVTLRCDPISSHATLYWYQQALGQGPEFLTYFNYEAQPDKSGLPSDRFSAERPEGSISTLTIQRTEQRDSAMYRCASSRTSGSTDTQYFGPGTRLTVL.